One sample yielded the 25 T cell receptor beta chains listed below, sequenced in a study of blood T cell repertoires in COVID-19. Repertoires were generated with immunoSEQ multiplex PCR, while TCRdb's copy carries only in-frame clones and drops some. The sample has approximately 70,000 clones, about 91% seen once. The sequencing input was peripheral blood. These TCRs come from a human donor with active COVID-19. The donor label of this sample is uncertain.

The chain combines TRBV20-1 with TRBJ2-1; D gene unclear. V lost 2 bases to trimming and J lost 6 bases, with 5 bases between them. Germline-derived CDR1 and CDR2 are DFQATT and SNEGSKA (reference sequence). CDR3 length: 11 residues. The CDR3 sequence: CSARIVNEQFF. CDR3 nucleotides: TGCAGTGCTAGAATAGTCAATGAGCAGTTCTTC.

This rearrangement joins TRBV7-9 to TRBJ1-5, with 9 bases aligning to TRBD1. V lost 6 bases to trimming and J lost 4 bases; unmatched junction nucleotides: 7. The germline CDR1 and CDR2 sequences are SEHNR and FQNEAQ (reference sequence). The CDR3 has 15 residues. CDR3 DNA sequence: TGTGCCAGCAGTCAAACCGGGACAGGGAATCAGCCCCAGCATTTT. It encodes CASSQTGTGNQPQHF.

The J gene is TRBJ2-5, the V gene TRBV28, with D perhaps TRBD2 (6 bases). This CDR3 contains 14 residues. The germline V gene has CDR1 MDHEN and CDR2 SYDVKM. Trimming took 6 bases from V and 1 from J, leaving 12 bases between them. The CDR3 here is CASRGPGSQETQYF. The CDR3 DNA follows: TGTGCCAGCAGGGGGCCCGGGAGCCAAGAGACCCAGTACTTC.

The chain combines TRBV6-5 with TRBJ1-5; no definite D call. The germline V gene encodes CDR1 MNHEY and CDR2 SVGAGI. The ends were cut back, 0 bases at V and 6 bases at J, with 9 bases in the middle. The CDR3 contains 14 residues. The CDR3 DNA follows: TGTGCCAGCAGTTACTCGAGTGGTTTTCAGCCCCAGCATTTT. This encodes CASSYSSGFQPQHF.

This clone has only one observation. The rearrangement joins TRBV11-3 to TRBJ2-1; 9 nucleotides match TRBD1. Per germline, CDR1 SGHNT and CDR2 YENEEA. V dropped 3 bases and J dropped 4; count of bases not matched to a gene: 4. The CDR3 extends over 15 amino acids. The CDR3 spells CASSFDRGSYNEQFF. The CDR3 bases are TGTGCCAGCAGCTTTGACAGGGGGTCTTACAATGAGCAGTTCTTC. Together with reference TRBV11-3 and TRBJ2-1, the CDR3 gives the full variable domain: EAGVVQSPRYKIIEKKQPVAFWCNPISGHNTLYWYLQNLGQGPELLIRYENEEAVDDSQLPKDRFSAERLKGVDSTLKIQPAELGDSAVYLCASSFDRGSYNEQFFGPGTRLTVL.

The chain couples TRBV27 to TRBJ2-6; perhaps TRBD2 as D (5 bases). Germline V lookup: CDR1 MNHEY, CDR2 SMNVEV (reference sequence). The V and J ends lost 2 bases and 0 bases respectively, with 11 bases between them. This CDR3 has 17 amino acids. This CDR3 reads CASSLERDYSGANVLTF. CDR3 nucleotides: TGTGCCAGCAGTTTAGAACGGGATTACTCTGGGGCCAACGTCCTGACTTTC.

The rearrangement joins TRBV5-5 to TRBJ2-5, with 8 bases aligning to TRBD2. V dropped 4 bases and J dropped 4; count of bases not matched to a gene: 9. The CDR3 spans 15 residues. CDR1 and CDR2 (germline): SGHKS, YYEKEE (reference sequence). The CDR3 DNA is TGTGCCAGCAGCCAGAGCCAAAGCGGGGGAGAGACCCAGTACTTC. This codes for CASSQSQSGGETQYF.

This clone appeared a single time. The J gene is TRBJ1-1, the V gene TRBV7-9; D perhaps matches TRBD1 (5 bases). The CDR3 contains 12 residues. From germline, CDR1 is SEHNR and CDR2 FQNEAQ (reference sequence). V was clipped by 7 bases and J by 6 bases, with 12 bases between them. This CDR3 reads CASTPRGAEAFF. CDR3 coding DNA: TGTGCCAGCACCCCTCGGGGGGCTGAAGCTTTCTTT.

The rearrangement links TRBV6-2 or TRBV6-3 to TRBJ1-6; no definite D call. V dropped 5 bases and J dropped 0 bases, with 11 bases sitting between them. CDR3 length: 16 residues. Germline V gives CDR1 MNHEY, CDR2 SVGEGT. The CDR3 sequence: CASSDYGGSYNSPLHF. In nucleotides, the CDR3 is TGTGCCAGCAGTGACTACGGAGGCTCCTATAATTCACCCCTCCACTTT.

The chain has TRBV5-1 and TRBJ2-6, with TRBD1 as a possible D gene (5 bases). V was trimmed by 4 bases and J by 1 base, leaving 12 bases between them. The CDR3 consists of 16 residues. Germline assignment: CDR1 SGHRS and CDR2 YFSETQ. CDR3 amino acids: CASSPDPGSGANVLTF. The DNA for the CDR3 is TGCGCCAGCAGCCCCGATCCAGGGTCTGGGGCCAACGTCCTGACTTTC.

CDR3 DNA: TGTGCCAGCAGTGAATCCGGGACCTACGAGCAGTACTTC. Its translation: CASSESGTYEQYF. The rearrangement links TRBV12-3 or TRBV12-4 to TRBJ2-7; D perhaps matches TRBD2 (5 bases). V gave up 5 bases and J gave up 2 bases, with 10 bases separating them. This CDR3 contains 13 residues.

The rearrangement links TRBV6-1 to TRBJ2-5, with TRBD1 matching over 9 bases. The germline V gene encodes CDR1 MNHNS and CDR2 SASEGT. CDR3 size: 15 residues. V lost 6 bases, J lost 5 bases, and 10 bases stayed unmatched. CDR3 residues: CASRIGTGRQETQYF. CDR3 coding DNA: TGTGCCAGCAGGATAGGGACAGGGCGGCAGGAGACCCAGTACTTC.

This chain connects TRBV28 to TRBJ2-1; TRBD2 agrees at 8 bases. The CDR3 spans 16 residues. With 1 base clipped from V and 4 bases from J, the junction kept 6 bases outside the gene matches. The V gene's germline CDR1 is MDHEN and CDR2 SYDVKM. CDR3 residues: CASSLSSGGKYNEQFF. The CDR3 DNA is TGTGCCAGCAGTTTATCTTCGGGAGGGAAATACAATGAGCAGTTCTTC.

The chain couples TRBV7-2 to TRBJ2-7, with D possibly matching TRBD2 (5 bases). Looked up from germline, CDR1 is SGHTA and CDR2 is FQGNSA. Trimming took off 1 base at V and 0 bases at J, with 13 bases between the two ends. The CDR3 extends over 16 amino acids. The CDR3 here is CASSLGASRLSYEQYF. The CDR3 nucleotides are TGTGCCAGCAGCTTAGGGGCTAGCCGGCTCTCCTACGAGCAGTACTTC.

The chain is built from TRBV6-5 and TRBJ1-1, with 7 bases lining up with TRBD1. Germline V gives CDR1 MNHEY, CDR2 SVGAGI. The J segment lost 0 bases and the V segment lost 2 bases, leaving 6 bases of the junction unmatched. The CDR3 totals 16 residues. In DNA form, the CDR3 reads TGTGCCAGCAGTTACGACAGGGCGTTGTTGAACACTGAAGCTTTCTTT. Translated: CASSYDRALLNTEAFF.

This chain uses TRBV7-2 with TRBJ1-6, with 8 nucleotides matching TRBD1. The trim removed 5 bases at V and 8 bases at J, leaving 11 bases unmatched. CDR1 is SGHTA and CDR2 is FQGNSA in the germline V gene. The CDR3 sequence is 16 residues long. The CDR3 nucleotides are TGTGCCAGCAGCCGGGACAGGTCAGGGAGACATTCACCCCTCCACTTT. It encodes CASSRDRSGRHSPLHF.

J is TRBJ1-1 and V is TRBV9; D is perhaps TRBD1 (5 bases). The CDR3 runs to 14 residues. V lost 0 bases to trimming and J lost 2 bases, with 8 bases between them. In germline, CDR1 is SGDLS, CDR2 YYNGEE. CDR3 protein: CASSVAQGNTEAFF. Written as DNA, the CDR3 is TGTGCCAGCAGCGTAGCTCAGGGTAACACTGAAGCTTTCTTT.

The gene calls are TRBV5-5 and TRBJ2-1, with 15 bases matching TRBD2. The CDR3 covers 17 residues. The V and J ends lost 3 bases and 7 bases, in that order; junction bases with no gene match: 8. Germline V gene lookup returns CDR1 SGHKS and CDR2 YYEKEE (reference sequence). CDR3 DNA: TGTGCCAGCAGCTCGCACCCGGGACTAGCGGGAGGTAATGAGCAGTTCTTC. As protein: CASSSHPGLAGGNEQFF.

This clone was detected once. The rearrangement joins TRBV6-2 or TRBV6-3 to TRBJ2-7; TRBD1 matches at 9 bases. The CDR3 runs 15 residues. Germline V gives CDR1 MNHEY, CDR2 SVGEGT. With V trimmed by 4 bases and J by 2 bases, 6 bases remained unmatched. The CDR3 nucleotides are TGTGCCAGCAGTTCAGTGACAGGGGGGACCTACGAGCAGTACTTC. This encodes CASSSVTGGTYEQYF.

The V and J genes are TRBV20-1 and TRBJ2-7, with unresolved D. This CDR3 contains 11 residues. The germline CDR1 and CDR2 sequences are DFQATT and SNEGSKA (reference sequence). V was cut by 4 bases and J by 2 bases, with 6 bases left in between. DNA for the CDR3: TGCAGTGCTATTCCAACCTACGAGCAGTACTTC. Translated: CSAIPTYEQYF.

The chain has TRBV28 and TRBJ2-6; 12 positions agree with TRBD1. The CDR3 extends over 16 amino acids. Germline lookup yields CDR1 MDHEN and CDR2 SYDVKM. J lost 4 bases, V lost 11 bases, and 9 bases had no gene match. The CDR3 is CAGGTGGAEGANVLTF. The DNA of the CDR3 is TGTGCCGGTGGGACAGGGGGCGCGGAAGGGGCCAACGTCCTGACTTTC. The full variable domain, its missing parts supplied by reference TRBV28 and TRBJ2-6, is DVKVTQSSRYLVKRTGEKVFLECVQDMDHENMFWYRQDPGLGLRLIYFSYDVKMKEKGDIPEGYSVSREKKERFSLILESASTNQTSMYLCAGGTGGAEGANVLTFGAGSRLTVL.

The chain employs TRBV9 and TRBJ1-2; D not certain. This CDR3 comprises 16 residues. Germline lookup yields CDR1 SGDLS and CDR2 YYNGEE. Trimming took 0 bases from V and 0 from J, leaving 12 bases between them. CDR3 bases: TGTGCCAGCAGCGTAGCCCGGGGTACGTCTAACTATGGCTACACCTTC. Translated, it gives CASSVARGTSNYGYTF.

V usage is TRBV10-3 and J usage is TRBJ2-5; a weak D match, TRBD1 (6 bases). Germline CDR1 reads ENHRY; CDR2 reads SYGVKD. The CDR3 runs 13 residues. The V end was cut by 4 bases, the J end by 4 bases, with 10 bases between. DNA for the CDR3: TGTGCCATCAGTGGCACAGGGCGAGAGACCCAGTACTTC. The encoded protein is CAISGTGRETQYF.

The genes are TRBV7-6 and TRBJ2-1; 8 bases are a match to TRBD2. There are 16 residues in the CDR3. In germline, CDR1 is SGHVS, CDR2 FNYEAQ. Trimming at V came to 4 bases and at J to 5 bases, leaving 10 bases not matched to a gene. CDR3 sequence: CASSYLLAGQHNEQFF. DNA for the CDR3: TGTGCCAGCAGCTACCTCTTAGCGGGACAACACAATGAGCAGTTCTTC.

The chain carries TRBV18 and TRBJ1-2; no firm D call. The CDR3 covers 14 residues. V was pared by 2 bases and J by 2 bases, with 9 bases between. Germline V gene lookup returns CDR1 KGHSH and CDR2 LQKENI. The CDR3, as DNA: TGTGCCAGCTCACCAGGGCAGCCCAACTATGGCTACACCTTC. It is translated as CASSPGQPNYGYTF.